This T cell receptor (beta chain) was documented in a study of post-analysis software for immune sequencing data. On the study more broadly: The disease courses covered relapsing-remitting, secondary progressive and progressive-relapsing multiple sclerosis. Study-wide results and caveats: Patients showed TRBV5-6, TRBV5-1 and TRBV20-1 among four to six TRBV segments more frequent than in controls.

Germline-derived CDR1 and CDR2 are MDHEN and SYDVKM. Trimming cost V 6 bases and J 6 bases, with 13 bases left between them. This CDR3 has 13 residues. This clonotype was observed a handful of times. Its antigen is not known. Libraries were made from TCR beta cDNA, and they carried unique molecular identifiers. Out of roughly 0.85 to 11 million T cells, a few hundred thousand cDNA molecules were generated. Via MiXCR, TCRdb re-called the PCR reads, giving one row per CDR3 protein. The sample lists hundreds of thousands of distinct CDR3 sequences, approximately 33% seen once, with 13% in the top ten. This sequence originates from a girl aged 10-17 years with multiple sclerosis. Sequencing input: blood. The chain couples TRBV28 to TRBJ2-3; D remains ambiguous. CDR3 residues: CASSTPGPDTQYF. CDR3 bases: TGTGCCAGCAGCACCCCCGGACCCGATACGCAGTATTTT.